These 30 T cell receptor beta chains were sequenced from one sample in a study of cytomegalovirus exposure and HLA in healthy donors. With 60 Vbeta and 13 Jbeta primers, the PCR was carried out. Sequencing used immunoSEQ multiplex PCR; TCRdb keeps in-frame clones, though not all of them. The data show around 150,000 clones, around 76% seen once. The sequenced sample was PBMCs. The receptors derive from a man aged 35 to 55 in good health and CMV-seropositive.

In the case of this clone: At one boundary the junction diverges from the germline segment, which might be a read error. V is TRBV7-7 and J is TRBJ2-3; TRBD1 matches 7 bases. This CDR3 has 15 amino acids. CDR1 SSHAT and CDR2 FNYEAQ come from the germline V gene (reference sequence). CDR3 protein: CASSLGDRPTDTQYF. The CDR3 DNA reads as TGTGCTAGCAGCTTAGGGGACAGACCCACAGATACGCAGTATTTT.

As DNA, the CDR3 is TGTGCCAGCAGTGAACCCAACACAGGGAGAGAGACCCAGTACTTC. Translating it yields CASSEPNTGRETQYF. The chain couples TRBV6-1 to TRBJ2-5; TRBD1 might be the D (6 bases). CDR1 is MNHNS, CDR2 SASEGT, per germline. With 2 bases removed from V and 4 bases from J, the gap between germline ends came to 14 bases. The CDR3 consists of 15 residues.

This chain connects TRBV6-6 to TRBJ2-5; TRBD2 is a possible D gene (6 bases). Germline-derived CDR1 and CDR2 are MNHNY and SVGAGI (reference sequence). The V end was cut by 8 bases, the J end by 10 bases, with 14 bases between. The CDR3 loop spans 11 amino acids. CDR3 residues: CASAHSGVQYF. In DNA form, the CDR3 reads TGTGCCAGCGCCCACTCGGGGGTCCAGTACTTC.

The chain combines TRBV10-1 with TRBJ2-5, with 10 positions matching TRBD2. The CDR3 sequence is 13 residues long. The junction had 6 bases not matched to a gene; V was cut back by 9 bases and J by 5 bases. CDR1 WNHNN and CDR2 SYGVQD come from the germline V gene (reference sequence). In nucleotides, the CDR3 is TGCGCCAGGGAACTAGCGGGGTGGGAGACCCAGTACTTC. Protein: CARELAGWETQYF.

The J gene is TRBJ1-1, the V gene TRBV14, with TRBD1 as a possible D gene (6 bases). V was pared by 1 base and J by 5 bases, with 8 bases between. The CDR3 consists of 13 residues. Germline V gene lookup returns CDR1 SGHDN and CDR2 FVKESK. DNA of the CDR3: TGTGCCAGCAGCCAAGGCACAGGGACTGAAGCTTTCTTT. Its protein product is CASSQGTGTEAFF.

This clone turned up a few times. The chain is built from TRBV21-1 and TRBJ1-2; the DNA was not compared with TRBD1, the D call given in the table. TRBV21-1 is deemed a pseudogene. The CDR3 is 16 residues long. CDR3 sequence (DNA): TGTGCCAGCAGCGAGTATGGACAGAAAACTAACTATGGCTACACCTTC. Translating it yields CASSEYGQKTNYGYTF.

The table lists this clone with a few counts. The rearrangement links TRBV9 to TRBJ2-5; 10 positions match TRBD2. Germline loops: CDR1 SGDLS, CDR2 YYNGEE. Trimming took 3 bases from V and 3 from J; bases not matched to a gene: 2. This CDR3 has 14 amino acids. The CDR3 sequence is CASSGGTSEETQYF. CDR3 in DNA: TGTGCCAGCAGCGGCGGGACTAGCGAAGAGACCCAGTACTTC.

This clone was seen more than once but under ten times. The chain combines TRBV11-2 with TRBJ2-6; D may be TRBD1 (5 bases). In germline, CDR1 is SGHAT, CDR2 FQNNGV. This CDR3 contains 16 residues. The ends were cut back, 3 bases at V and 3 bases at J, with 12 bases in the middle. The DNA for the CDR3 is TGTGCCAGCAGCTTCGCTGGGGCGCTTGGGGCCAACGTCCTGACTTTC. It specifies CASSFAGALGANVLTF.

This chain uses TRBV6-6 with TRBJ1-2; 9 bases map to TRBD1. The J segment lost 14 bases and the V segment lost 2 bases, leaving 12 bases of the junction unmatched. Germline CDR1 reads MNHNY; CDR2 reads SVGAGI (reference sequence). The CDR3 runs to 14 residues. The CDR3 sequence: CASSYEGQGSLMTF. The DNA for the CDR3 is TGTGCCAGCAGTTACGAGGGACAGGGTTCGTTAATGACCTTC.

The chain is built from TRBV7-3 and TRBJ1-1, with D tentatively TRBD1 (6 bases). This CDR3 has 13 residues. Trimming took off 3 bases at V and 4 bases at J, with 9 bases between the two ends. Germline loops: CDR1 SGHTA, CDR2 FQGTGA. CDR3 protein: CASSFAGATEAFF. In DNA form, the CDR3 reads TGTGCCAGCAGCTTTGCAGGGGCCACTGAAGCTTTCTTT.

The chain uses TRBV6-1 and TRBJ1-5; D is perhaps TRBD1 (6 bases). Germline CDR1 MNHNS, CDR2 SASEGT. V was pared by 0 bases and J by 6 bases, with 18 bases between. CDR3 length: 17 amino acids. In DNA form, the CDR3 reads TGTGCCAGCAGTGAAGCGCAGGGGCAGAGGGGTGGTCAGCCCCAGCATTTT. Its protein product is CASSEAQGQRGGQPQHF.

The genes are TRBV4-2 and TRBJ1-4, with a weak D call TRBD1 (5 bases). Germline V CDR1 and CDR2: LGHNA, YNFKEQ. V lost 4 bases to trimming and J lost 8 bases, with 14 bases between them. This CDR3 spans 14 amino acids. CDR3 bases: TGTGCCAGCAGCCCCCGGGCAGGGCACGAAAAACTGTTTTTT. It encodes CASSPRAGHEKLFF.

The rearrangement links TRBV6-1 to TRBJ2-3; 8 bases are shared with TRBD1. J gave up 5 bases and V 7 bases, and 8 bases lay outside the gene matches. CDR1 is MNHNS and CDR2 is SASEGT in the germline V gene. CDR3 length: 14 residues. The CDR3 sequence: CASTPTGVGDTQYF. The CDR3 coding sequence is TGTGCCAGCACCCCGACAGGGGTTGGAGATACGCAGTATTTT.

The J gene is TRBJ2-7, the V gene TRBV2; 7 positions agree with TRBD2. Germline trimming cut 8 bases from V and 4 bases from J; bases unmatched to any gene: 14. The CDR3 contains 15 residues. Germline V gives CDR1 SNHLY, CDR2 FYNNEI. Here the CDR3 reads CASLYGGIRGYEQYF. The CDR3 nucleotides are TGTGCCAGCCTTTACGGGGGGATCAGAGGGTACGAGCAGTACTTC.

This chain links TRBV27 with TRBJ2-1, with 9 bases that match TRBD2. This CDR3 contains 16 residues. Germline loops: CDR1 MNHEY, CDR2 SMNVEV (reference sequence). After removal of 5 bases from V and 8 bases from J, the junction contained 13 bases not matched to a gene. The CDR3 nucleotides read TGTGCCAGCAGTACCCCTCCGGGACTAGCAGTCCATGAGCAGTTCTTC. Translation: CASSTPPGLAVHEQFF.

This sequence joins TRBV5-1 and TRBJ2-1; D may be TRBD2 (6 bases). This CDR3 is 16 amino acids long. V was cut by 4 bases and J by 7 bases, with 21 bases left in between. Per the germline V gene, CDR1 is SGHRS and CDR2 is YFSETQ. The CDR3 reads CASSPLGSGVNNEQFF. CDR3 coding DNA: TGCGCCAGCAGCCCCCTCGGGTCGGGGGTTAATAATGAGCAGTTCTTC.

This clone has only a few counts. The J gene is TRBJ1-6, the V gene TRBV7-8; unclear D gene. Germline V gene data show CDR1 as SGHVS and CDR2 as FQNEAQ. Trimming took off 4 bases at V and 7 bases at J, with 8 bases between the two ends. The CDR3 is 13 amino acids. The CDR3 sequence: CASSSLRNSPLHF. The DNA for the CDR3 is TGTGCCAGCAGCTCCCTCAGGAATTCACCCCTCCACTTT.

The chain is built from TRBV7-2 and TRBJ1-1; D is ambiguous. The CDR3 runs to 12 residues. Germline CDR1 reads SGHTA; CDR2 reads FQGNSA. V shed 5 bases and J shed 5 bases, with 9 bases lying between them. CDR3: CASSPQRTEAFF. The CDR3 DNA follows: TGTGCCAGCAGCCCCCAGAGGACTGAAGCTTTCTTT.

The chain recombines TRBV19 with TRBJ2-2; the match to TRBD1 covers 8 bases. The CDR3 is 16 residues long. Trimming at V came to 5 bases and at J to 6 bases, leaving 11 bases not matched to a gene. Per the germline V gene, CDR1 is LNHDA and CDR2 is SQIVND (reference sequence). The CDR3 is CASSPRTGTPAGELFF. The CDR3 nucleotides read TGTGCCAGTAGTCCACGGACAGGGACCCCCGCCGGGGAGCTGTTTTTT.

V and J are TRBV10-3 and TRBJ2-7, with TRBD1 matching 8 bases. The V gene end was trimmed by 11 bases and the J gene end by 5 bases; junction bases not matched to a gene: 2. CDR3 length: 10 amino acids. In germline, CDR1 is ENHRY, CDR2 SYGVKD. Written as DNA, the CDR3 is TGTGCCCCGACAGGGGACGAGCAGTACTTC. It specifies CAPTGDEQYF.

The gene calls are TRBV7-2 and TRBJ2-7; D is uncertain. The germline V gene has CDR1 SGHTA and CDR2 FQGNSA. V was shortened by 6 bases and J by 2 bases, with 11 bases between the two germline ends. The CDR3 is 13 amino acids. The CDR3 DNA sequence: TGTGCCAGCAGTCTAGACCCGACCTACGAGCAGTACTTC. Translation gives CASSLDPTYEQYF.

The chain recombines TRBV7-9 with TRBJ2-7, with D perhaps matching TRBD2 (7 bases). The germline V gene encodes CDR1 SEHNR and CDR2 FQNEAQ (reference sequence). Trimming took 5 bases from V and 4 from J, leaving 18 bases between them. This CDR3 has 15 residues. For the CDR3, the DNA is TGTGCCAGCAGCCCTAGGCCGGGGGGCGGGTACGAGCAGTACTTC. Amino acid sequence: CASSPRPGGGYEQYF. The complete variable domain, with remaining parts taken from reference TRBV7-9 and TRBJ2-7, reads DTGVSQNPRHKITKRGQNVTFRCDPISEHNRLYWYRQTLGQGPEFLTYFQNEAQLEKSRLLSDRFSAERPKGSFSTLEIQRTEQGDSAMYLCASSPRPGGGYEQYFGPGTRLTVT.

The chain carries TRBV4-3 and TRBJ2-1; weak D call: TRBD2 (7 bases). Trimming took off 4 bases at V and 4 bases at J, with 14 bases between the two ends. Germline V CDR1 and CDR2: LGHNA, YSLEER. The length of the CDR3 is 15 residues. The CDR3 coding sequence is TGCGCCAGCAGCCCGGTCGGGGGGCTTTACAATGAGCAGTTCTTC. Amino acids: CASSPVGGLYNEQFF.

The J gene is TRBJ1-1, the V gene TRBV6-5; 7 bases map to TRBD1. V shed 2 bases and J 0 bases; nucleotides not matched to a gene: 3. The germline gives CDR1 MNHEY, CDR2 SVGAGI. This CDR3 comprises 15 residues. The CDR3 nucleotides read TGTGCCAGCAGTTACCTGGGACAGATGAACACTGAAGCTTTCTTT. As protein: CASSYLGQMNTEAFF.

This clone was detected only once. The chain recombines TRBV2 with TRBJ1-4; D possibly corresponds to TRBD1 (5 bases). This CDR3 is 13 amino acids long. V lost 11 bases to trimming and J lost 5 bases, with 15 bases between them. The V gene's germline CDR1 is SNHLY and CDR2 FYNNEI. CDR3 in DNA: TGTGCCTGTCGCGGGGGTAGGAATGAAAAACTGTTTTTT. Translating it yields CACRGGRNEKLFF.

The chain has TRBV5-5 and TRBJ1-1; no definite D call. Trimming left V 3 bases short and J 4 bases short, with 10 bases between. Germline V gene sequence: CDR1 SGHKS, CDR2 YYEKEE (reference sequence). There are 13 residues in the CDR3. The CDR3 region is CASSSGGSTEAFF. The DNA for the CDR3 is TGTGCCAGCAGCTCTGGTGGGAGCACTGAAGCTTTCTTT.

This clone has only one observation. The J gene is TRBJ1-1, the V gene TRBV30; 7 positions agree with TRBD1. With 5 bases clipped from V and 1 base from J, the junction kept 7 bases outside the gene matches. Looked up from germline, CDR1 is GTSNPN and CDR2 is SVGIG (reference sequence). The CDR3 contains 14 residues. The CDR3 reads CAWDTGTENTEAFF. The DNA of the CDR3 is TGTGCCTGGGACACCGGGACAGAGAACACTGAAGCTTTCTTT.

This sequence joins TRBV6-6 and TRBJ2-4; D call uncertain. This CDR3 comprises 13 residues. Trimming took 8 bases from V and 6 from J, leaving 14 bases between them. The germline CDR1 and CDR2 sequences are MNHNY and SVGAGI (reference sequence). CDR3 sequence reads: CASVPLSLNIQYF. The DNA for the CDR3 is TGTGCCAGCGTCCCACTGTCCTTAAACATTCAGTACTTC.

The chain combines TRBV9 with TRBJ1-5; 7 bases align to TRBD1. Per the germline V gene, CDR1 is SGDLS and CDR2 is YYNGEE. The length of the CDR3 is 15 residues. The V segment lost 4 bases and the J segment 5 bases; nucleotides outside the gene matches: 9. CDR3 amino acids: CASSREGAWDQPQHF. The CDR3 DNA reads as TGTGCCAGCAGCCGGGAGGGGGCTTGGGATCAGCCCCAGCATTTT.

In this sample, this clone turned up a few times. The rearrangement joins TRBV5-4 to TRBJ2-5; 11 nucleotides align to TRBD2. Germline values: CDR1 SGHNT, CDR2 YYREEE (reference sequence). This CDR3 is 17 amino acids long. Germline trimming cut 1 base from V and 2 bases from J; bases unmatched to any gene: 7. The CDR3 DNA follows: TGTGCCAGCAGCTTGAGGTTGGCTAGCGGGGGGCAAGAGACCCAGTACTTC. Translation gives CASSLRLASGGQETQYF.